Presented here are 15 T cell receptor beta chains from one specimen sequenced in a study of T-cell memory formation after mild COVID-19 (dated by TCRdb to the early 2020s). The library was made by 5' RACE. The run used an Illumina NovaSeq 6000. In TCRdb, the public reads were trimmed at Q25 with fastp and aligned with MiXCR, with productive beta chains retained. CDR3 protein duplicates are merged, each entry listing the most common genes and DNA. The sample table lists 200,000 to 300,000 distinct CDR3 sequences, roughly 15% of them with a count of one. 2.1% of the sample is held by the ten biggest clonotypes. Sequencing was done on a sample of PBMCs or a T cell subset sorted from them (not recorded which). These TCRs come from an adult woman who had mild COVID-19 (a few samples of this study predate the infection). The sample titles of this study are shuffled in the database, so cell type and time point are left out; the donor was told from shared clones.

This clonotype was detected a few times. The junction departs from germline at one end; a sequencing error may be responsible. J is TRBJ1-2 and V is TRBV6-2 or TRBV6-3; D is unclear. The germline V gene has CDR1 MNHEY and CDR2 SVGEGT. The CDR3 sequence is 15 residues long. CDR3 DNA sequence: TGTGCCAGCAGTAACTCCTTAGACGCCTTGGGGGGCTACACCTTC. Protein product: CASSNSLDALGGYTF.

The genes are TRBV24-1 and TRBJ2-1, with a tentative D call TRBD2 (5 bases). CDR1 is KGHDR and CDR2 is SFDVKD in the germline V gene. This CDR3 has 15 amino acids. Between the trimmed V and J ends, which lost 7 bases and 5 bases, there was a span of 17 bases. The DNA of the CDR3 is TGTGCCACCAGCCGAGGGCAGGTAGGACACAATGAGCAGTTCTTC. Translated: CATSRGQVGHNEQFF.

This chain uses TRBV4-1 with TRBJ2-6, with D hard to call. This CDR3 comprises 17 residues. Per germline, CDR1 MGHRA and CDR2 YSYEKL. Trimming pared 2 bases from V and 0 bases from J, leaving 11 bases between. The CDR3 DNA is TGCGCCAGCAGCCAACCCGGACGGTTCTCTGGGGCCAACGTCCTGACTTTC. This sequence encodes CASSQPGRFSGANVLTF.

The rearrangement joins TRBV10-3 to TRBJ2-7; no clear D. Looked up from germline, CDR1 is ENHRY and CDR2 is SYGVKD. This CDR3 has 11 amino acids. V lost 6 bases and J lost 3, with 6 bases in between. The CDR3: CAIRALYEQYF. The CDR3 DNA follows: TGTGCCATCAGGGCCCTCTACGAGCAGTACTTC.

The gene calls are TRBV30 and TRBJ1-2; 8 positions match TRBD1. After removal of 3 bases from V and 5 bases from J, the junction contained 11 bases not matched to a gene. CDR1 GTSNPN and CDR2 SVGIG come from the germline V gene (reference sequence). The CDR3 loop spans 15 amino acids. The CDR3 loop is CAWSRGWTGQYGYTF. The CDR3 nucleotides are TGTGCCTGGAGCAGGGGGTGGACAGGGCAATATGGCTACACCTTC.

A few counts support this clonotype. The chain combines TRBV7-2 with TRBJ2-5, with 10 bases that match TRBD1. Losses at the gene ends were 4 bases for V and 8 bases for J; bases not matched to a gene: 13. Germline-derived CDR1 and CDR2 are SGHTA and FQGNSA. The CDR3 is made up of 16 amino acids. As DNA, the CDR3 is TGTGCCAGCAGCTCCCTCGACCGCGGACAGGGGGGTACCCAGTACTTC. Residues: CASSSLDRGQGGTQYF.

This clonotype occurred many times. The CDR3, as DNA: TGTGCCAGCAGAGTACATAGCGGGGGGGCTTACGAGCAGTACTTC. This sequence encodes CASRVHSGGAYEQYF. The rearrangement uses TRBV7-2 and TRBJ2-7; 11 nucleotides line up with TRBD2. V lost 6 bases and J lost 4; bases outside the gene matches: 8. CDR1 is SGHTA and CDR2 is FQGNSA in the germline V gene. The CDR3 totals 15 residues. Variable domain in full (rest from reference TRBV7-2 and TRBJ2-7): GAGVSQSPSNKVTEKGKDVELRCDPISGHTALYWYRQSLGQGLEFLIYFQGNSAPDKSGLPSDRFSAERTGGSVSTLTIQRTQQEDSAVYLCASRVHSGGAYEQYFGPGTRLTVT.

The chain recombines TRBV11-1 with TRBJ2-7; the D gene is possibly TRBD2 (6 bases). CDR1 SGHAT and CDR2 FQDESV come from the germline V gene (reference sequence). The CDR3 totals 15 residues. Trimming pared 2 bases from V and 3 bases from J, leaving 14 bases between. This chain's CDR3 is CASSLSTSSLYEQYF. The CDR3 nucleotides read TGTGCCAGCAGCTTATCCACTAGCTCCCTCTACGAGCAGTACTTC.

This clonotype was picked up a small number of times. The chain combines TRBV12-3 or TRBV12-4 with TRBJ1-1; D perhaps matches TRBD1 (6 bases). The CDR3 has 14 residues. Trimming took off 6 bases at V and 2 bases at J, with 13 bases between the two ends. The CDR3 bases are TGTGCCAGCAGAATACAGGGACTAAACACTGAAGCTTTCTTT. This codes for CASRIQGLNTEAFF.

This sequence joins TRBV5-5 and TRBJ1-1, with TRBD1 as a possible D gene (5 bases). The CDR3 contains 14 residues. Germline values: CDR1 SGHKS, CDR2 YYEKEE (reference sequence). The V gene lost 2 bases and the J gene lost 5 bases, with 13 bases spanning the gap. In DNA form, the CDR3 reads TGTGCCAGCAGCTTCGATGAGGGGCTAACTGAAGCTTTCTTT. It translates to CASSFDEGLTEAFF.

This clonotype was recorded at least ten times. The V call is TRBV20-1, the J call TRBJ2-1; 9 bases match TRBD2. Germline lookup yields CDR1 DFQATT and CDR2 SNEGSKA (reference sequence). This CDR3 has 16 amino acids. The trim removed 5 bases at V and 7 bases at J, leaving 15 bases unmatched. The CDR3 DNA reads TGCAGTGCTCCTATTAAAGGCGGGGGGGCCTGGAATGAGCAGTTCTTC. Its protein product is CSAPIKGGGAWNEQFF.

The table lists this clonotype with many counts. This sequence joins TRBV27 and TRBJ1-6, with TRBD1 matching 7 bases. The junction had 10 bases not matched to a gene; V was cut back by 5 bases and J by 9 bases. The germline gives CDR1 MNHEY, CDR2 SMNVEV (reference sequence). The CDR3 consists of 15 residues. CDR3 sequence (DNA): TGTGCCAGCAGTCCTGCAGACAGGGTCGCTTCACCCCTCCACTTT. It encodes CASSPADRVASPLHF.

A few counts support this clonotype. The rearrangement uses TRBV6-1 and TRBJ1-1, with D tentatively TRBD1 (5 bases). CDR1 is MNHNS, CDR2 SASEGT, per germline. Trimming stripped 6 bases from V and 1 base from J, with 12 bases between. There are 14 residues in the CDR3. Written as DNA, the CDR3 is TGTGCCAGCAGCAGTGTAGGGGAGAACACTGAAGCTTTCTTT. Encoded protein: CASSSVGENTEAFF.

This clonotype was seen a handful of times. The rearrangement links TRBV25-1 to TRBJ1-2; 8 bases are a match to TRBD1. The length of the CDR3 is 16 residues. J lost 4 bases, V lost 3 bases, and 10 bases had no gene match. The V gene's germline CDR1 is MGHDK and CDR2 SYGVNS. CDR3 amino acids: CASSDDGGQGGYGYTF. The CDR3 nucleotides are TGTGCCAGCAGTGATGATGGAGGACAGGGAGGCTATGGCTACACCTTC.

This clonotype was counted a few times. The rearrangement links TRBV20-1 to TRBJ2-1, with unresolved D. The length of the CDR3 is 15 residues. Looked up from germline, CDR1 is DFQATT and CDR2 is SNEGSKA (reference sequence). V was cut by 1 base and J by 6 bases, with 16 bases left in between. The CDR3 nucleotides are TGCAGTGCTAGAGGGCTGGCAGCCAAGGGCAATGAGCAGTTCTTC. It codes for CSARGLAAKGNEQFF.